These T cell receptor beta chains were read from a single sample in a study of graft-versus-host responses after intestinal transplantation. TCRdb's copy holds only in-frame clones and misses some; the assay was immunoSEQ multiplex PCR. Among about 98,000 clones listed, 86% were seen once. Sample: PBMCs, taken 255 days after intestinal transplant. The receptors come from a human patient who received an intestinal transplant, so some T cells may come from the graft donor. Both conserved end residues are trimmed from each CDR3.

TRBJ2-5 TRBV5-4 ASSLAGSQETQY
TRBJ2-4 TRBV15 ATSRARRGSAKNIQY
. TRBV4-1 ASSDGTFNEQY
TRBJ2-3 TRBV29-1 SVGTDTQY
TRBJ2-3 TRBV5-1 ASSLLGGSQDTQY
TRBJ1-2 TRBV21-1 ASSKWTAPRGIYGYT
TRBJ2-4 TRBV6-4 ASSADQGNIQY
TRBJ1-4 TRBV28 ASSPPATNEKLF
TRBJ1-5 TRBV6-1 ASREGQGVQPQH
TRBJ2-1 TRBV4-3 ASSLTRGNEQF
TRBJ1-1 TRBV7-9 ASSSRSATLNTEAF
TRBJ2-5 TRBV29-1 SVGLAIQETQY
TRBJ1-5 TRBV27 ASRRTGPNQPQH
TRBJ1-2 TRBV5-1 ASSSMQGFGGYT
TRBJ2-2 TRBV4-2 ASSQDFGTSVAGELF
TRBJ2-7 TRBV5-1 ASSVLTGTYEQY
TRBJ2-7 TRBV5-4 ASSFSDGAYEQY
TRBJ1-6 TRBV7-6 ASSLVQGGSPLH
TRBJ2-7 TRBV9 ASSVGEGYEQY
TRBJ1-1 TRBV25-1 ASSGPTGQAF
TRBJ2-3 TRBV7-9 ASSPTWGPSTDTQY
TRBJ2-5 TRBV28 ASSFRGVQETQY
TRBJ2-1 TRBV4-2 ASSQERFRTSGGAYDSSYNEQF
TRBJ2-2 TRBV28 ASSLAGGVNTGELF
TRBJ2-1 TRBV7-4 ASSLSGMSNEQF
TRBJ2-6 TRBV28 ASTASYSGANVLT
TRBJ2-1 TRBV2 ASSRQTSGYNEQF
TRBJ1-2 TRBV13 ASSFGDRNYGYT
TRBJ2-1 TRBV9 ASSVTGGSYNEQF
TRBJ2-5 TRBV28 ASSRSGLETQY
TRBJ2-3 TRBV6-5 ASSYSIGYAQY
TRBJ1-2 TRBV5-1 ASSLGAGSDYGYT
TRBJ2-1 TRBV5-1 ASSLTSGRAYNEQF
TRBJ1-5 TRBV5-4 ASSYTGGGFLNQPQH
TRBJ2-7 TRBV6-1 ASREAGFVGGSSYEQY